Listed below are T cell receptor beta chains from one sample, sequenced in a study of blood T cell repertoires in COVID-19. Clones were read by immunoSEQ multiplex PCR, and TCRdb kept only the in-frame ones, dropping some. The sample contains around 37,000 clones, around 87% of which appear only once. Sequencing used peripheral blood. Receptor source: a man aged 45-60 years with active or convalescent COVID-19. Each CDR3 is given with its conserved first and last residue. Fields, in order: V gene, clone size, J gene, D gene, CDR3 protein, CDR3 DNA. The D gene is left open where the match is weak. Clone size appears in some rows only: once, few, many, or a class for an expanded clone.

v_gene: TRBV4-3
abundance: NA
j_gene: TRBJ1-1
d_gene: TRBD1
CDR3aa: CASSQVQGAIEAFF
CDR3nt: TGCGCCAGCAGCCAAGTTCAGGGGGCCATTGAAGCTTTCTTT

v_gene: TRBV29-1
abundance: NA
j_gene: TRBJ2-7
d_gene: TRBD1
CDR3aa: CSAAPGQGYEQYF
CDR3nt: TGCAGCGCCGCACCGGGACAGGGTTACGAGCAGTACTTC

v_gene: TRBV19
abundance: NA
j_gene: TRBJ2-7
d_gene: TRBD2
CDR3aa: CASSIAGLGPGEQYF
CDR3nt: TGTGCCAGTAGTATAGCGGGACTAGGTCCTGGCGAGCAGTACTTC

v_gene: TRBV11-2
abundance: few
j_gene: TRBJ2-1
d_gene: NA
CDR3aa: CASSLARSGYNEQFF
CDR3nt: TGTGCCAGCAGCTTAGCCAGGAGCGGTTACAATGAGCAGTTCTTC

v_gene: TRBV4-3
abundance: NA
j_gene: TRBJ1-1
d_gene: NA
CDR3aa: CASSQDRNTEAFF
CDR3nt: TGCGCCAGCAGCCAAGACAGGAACACTGAAGCTTTCTTT

v_gene: TRBV10-1
abundance: once
j_gene: TRBJ2-2
d_gene: NA
CDR3aa: CASSDSLSQGNTGELFF
CDR3nt: TGCGCCAGCAGCGACAGCCTCTCACAGGGGAACACCGGGGAGCTGTTTTTT

v_gene: TRBV16
abundance: NA
j_gene: TRBJ2-2
d_gene: TRBD1
CDR3aa: CASSQSAQGARAGELFF
CDR3nt: TGTGCCAGCAGCCAATCCGCCCAGGGGGCCCGGGCCGGGGAGCTGTTTTTT

v_gene: TRBV7-2
abundance: NA
j_gene: TRBJ2-2
d_gene: TRBD2
CDR3aa: CASSGRTSGRSGELFF
CDR3nt: TGTGCCAGCAGCGGTCGGACTAGCGGGAGGTCCGGGGAGCTGTTTTTT

v_gene: TRBV28
abundance: NA
j_gene: TRBJ2-1
d_gene: NA
CDR3aa: CASSSDRLEQFF
CDR3nt: TGTGCCAGCAGTTCTGACAGACTTGAGCAGTTCTTC

v_gene: TRBV30
abundance: once
j_gene: TRBJ1-1
d_gene: NA
CDR3aa: CAWSVLGEDTEAFF
CDR3nt: TGTGCCTGGAGTGTACTAGGGGAGGACACTGAAGCTTTCTTT

v_gene: TRBV5-1
abundance: once
j_gene: TRBJ2-7
d_gene: TRBD1
CDR3aa: CASSLRGLVAYEQYF
CDR3nt: TGCGCCAGCAGCCTCAGGGGGCTTGTCGCGTACGAGCAGTACTTC

v_gene: TRBV9
abundance: NA
j_gene: TRBJ2-7
d_gene: NA
CDR3aa: CASSEAGIGEQYF
CDR3nt: TGTGCCAGCAGTGAAGCGGGCATCGGCGAGCAGTACTTC

v_gene: TRBV4-3
abundance: NA
j_gene: TRBJ1-3
d_gene: TRBD1
CDR3aa: CASSQWTGGTYSGNTIYF
CDR3nt: TGCGCCAGCAGCCAATGGACAGGGGGGACCTACTCTGGAAACACCATATATTTT

v_gene: TRBV18
abundance: NA
j_gene: TRBJ2-7
d_gene: TRBD1
CDR3aa: CASSPWDSSYEQYF
CDR3nt: TGTGCCAGCTCACCTTGGGACAGCTCCTACGAGCAGTACTTC

v_gene: TRBV2
abundance: NA
j_gene: TRBJ2-3
d_gene: TRBD2
CDR3aa: CASSAGGIQEGIDTDTQYF
CDR3nt: TGTGCCAGCAGTGCCGGGGGGATACAGGAGGGAATAGACACAGATACGCAGTATTTT

v_gene: TRBV6-2/TRBV6-3
abundance: NA
j_gene: TRBJ1-5
d_gene: NA
CDR3aa: CASSLNSNQPQHF
CDR3nt: TGTGCCAGCAGTCTAAATAGCAATCAGCCCCAGCATTTT

v_gene: TRBV7-8
abundance: NA
j_gene: TRBJ2-3
d_gene: TRBD2
CDR3aa: CASSLVAGGPVDTQYF
CDR3nt: TGTGCCAGCAGCTTAGTAGCGGGAGGGCCTGTAGATACGCAGTATTTT

v_gene: TRBV10-3
abundance: NA
j_gene: TRBJ1-5
d_gene: TRBD1
CDR3aa: CAISDQDRNNQPQHF
CDR3nt: TGTGCCATCAGTGACCAGGACAGGAACAATCAGCCCCAGCATTTT

v_gene: TRBV7-2
abundance: NA
j_gene: TRBJ2-7
d_gene: NA
CDR3aa: CASSLATGSYEQYF
CDR3nt: TGTGCCAGCAGCTTAGCGACAGGCTCCTACGAGCAGTACTTC

v_gene: TRBV19
abundance: NA
j_gene: TRBJ1-5
d_gene: TRBD1
CDR3aa: CASNKGQGNQPQHF
CDR3nt: TGTGCCAGTAATAAAGGACAGGGCAATCAGCCCCAGCATTTT

v_gene: TRBV6-6
abundance: NA
j_gene: TRBJ2-7
d_gene: NA
CDR3aa: CASIPGLGSYEQYF
CDR3nt: TGTGCCAGCATCCCGGGACTGGGGTCCTACGAGCAGTACTTC

v_gene: TRBV7-8
abundance: NA
j_gene: TRBJ2-5
d_gene: TRBD1
CDR3aa: CASSPRTGFQETQYF
CDR3nt: TGTGCCAGCAGCCCCAGGACAGGGTTCCAGGAGACCCAGTACTTC

v_gene: TRBV9
abundance: once
j_gene: TRBJ2-7
d_gene: NA
CDR3aa: CASSPRGRAVEQYF
CDR3nt: TGTGCCAGCAGCCCTAGGGGGAGGGCCGTCGAGCAGTACTTC

v_gene: TRBV27
abundance: NA
j_gene: TRBJ1-3
d_gene: NA
CDR3aa: CASSLPPGPGNTIYF
CDR3nt: TGTGCCAGCAGTTTACCGCCCGGTCCTGGAAACACCATATATTTT

v_gene: TRBV7-2
abundance: NA
j_gene: TRBJ1-6
d_gene: NA
CDR3aa: CASSRRTGLNSPLHF
CDR3nt: TGTGCCAGCAGCCGGCGGACGGGACTAAATTCACCCCTCCACTTT

v_gene: TRBV30
abundance: NA
j_gene: TRBJ1-2
d_gene: TRBD1
CDR3aa: CAWSPGGNYGYTF
CDR3nt: TGTGCCTGGAGCCCAGGGGGAAACTATGGCTACACCTTC

v_gene: TRBV11-1
abundance: few
j_gene: TRBJ2-5
d_gene: TRBD1
CDR3aa: CASLGQGEETQYF
CDR3nt: TGTGCCAGCCTGGGACAGGGAGAAGAGACCCAGTACTTC

v_gene: TRBV5-4
abundance: NA
j_gene: TRBJ2-1
d_gene: NA
CDR3aa: CASRPELARGANEQFF
CDR3nt: TGTGCCAGCAGACCCGAACTAGCGAGGGGGGCCAATGAGCAGTTCTTC

v_gene: TRBV10-3
abundance: NA
j_gene: TRBJ1-1
d_gene: TRBD1
CDR3aa: CATTVRDRRQGWTEAFF
CDR3nt: TGTGCCACCACCGTAAGGGATCGTCGACAGGGGTGGACTGAAGCTTTCTTT

v_gene: TRBV5-1
abundance: NA
j_gene: TRBJ1-1
d_gene: NA
CDR3aa: CASSLVGHLNTEAFF
CDR3nt: TGCGCCAGCAGCTTGGTCGGACACCTGAACACTGAAGCTTTCTTT

v_gene: TRBV6-5
abundance: NA
j_gene: TRBJ2-2
d_gene: NA
CDR3aa: CATAGRYTGELFF
CDR3nt: TGTGCCACTGCGGGGCGGTACACCGGGGAGCTGTTTTTT

v_gene: TRBV20-1
abundance: NA
j_gene: TRBJ1-3
d_gene: NA
CDR3aa: CSASPYSGNTIYF
CDR3nt: TGCAGTGCTAGTCCGTACTCTGGAAACACCATATATTTT

v_gene: TRBV3-1/TRBV3-2
abundance: NA
j_gene: TRBJ2-2
d_gene: TRBD1
CDR3aa: CASSQETQTGSGELFF
CDR3nt: TGTGCCAGCAGCCAAGAAACACAGACAGGGTCGGGGGAGCTGTTTTTT

v_gene: TRBV18
abundance: NA
j_gene: TRBJ2-5
d_gene: TRBD2
CDR3aa: CASSPSGRVETQYF
CDR3nt: TGTGCCAGCTCACCTAGCGGGAGGGTAGAGACCCAGTACTTC

v_gene: TRBV6-2/TRBV6-3
abundance: NA
j_gene: TRBJ2-7
d_gene: NA
CDR3aa: CASSRSVTYEQYF
CDR3nt: TGTGCCAGCAGCCGATCGGTAACTTACGAGCAGTACTTC

v_gene: TRBV4-3
abundance: NA
j_gene: TRBJ1-6
d_gene: NA
CDR3aa: CASSQGLMEYNSPLHF
CDR3nt: TGCGCCAGCAGCCAGGGGCTAATGGAGTATAATTCACCCCTCCACTTT